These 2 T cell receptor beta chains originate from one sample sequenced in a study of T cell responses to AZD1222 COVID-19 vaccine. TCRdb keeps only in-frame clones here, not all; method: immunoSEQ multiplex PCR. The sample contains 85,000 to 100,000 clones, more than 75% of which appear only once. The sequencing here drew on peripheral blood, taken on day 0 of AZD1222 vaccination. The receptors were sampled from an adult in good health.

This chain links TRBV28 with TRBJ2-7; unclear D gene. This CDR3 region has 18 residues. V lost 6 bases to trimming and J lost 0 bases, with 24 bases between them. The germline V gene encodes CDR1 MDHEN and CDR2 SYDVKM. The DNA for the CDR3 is TGTGCCAGCAGCTCCCGAATAAACCCGGCCTTTAGCTCCTACGAGCAGTACTTC. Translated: CASSSRINPAFSSYEQYF.

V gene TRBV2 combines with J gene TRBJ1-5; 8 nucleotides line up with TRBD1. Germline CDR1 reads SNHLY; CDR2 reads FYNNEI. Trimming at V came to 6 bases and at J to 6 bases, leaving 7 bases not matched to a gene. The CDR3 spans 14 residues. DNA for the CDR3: TGTGCCAGCAGGGGACAGGAGGGGGGTCAGCCCCAGCATTTT. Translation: CASRGQEGGQPQHF.